The text below deals with one T cell receptor (beta chain). This specimen belongs to a study of blood T cell repertoires in COVID-19. On the study more broadly: Samples representing acute and convalescent COVID-19 were sourced from the United States, Italy and Spain.

Original handling: Amplification of reference gene primers provided the estimated nucleated cell counts. Method: immunoSEQ multiplex PCR; TCRdb's copy keeps in-frame clones and lacks some. The DNA was the basis for D and trimming; V, J and clone size are from that table. The sample consists of 200,000 to 250,000 clones, more than 80% of them appearing once. Sequenced sample: peripheral blood. The sequence derives from a woman aged 30 to 39 with COVID-19, enrolled during active disease.

The CDR3 is CATSRGLAETYEQYF. The CDR3 DNA follows: TGTGCCACCAGCCGAGGACTAGCGGAGACCTACGAGCAGTACTTC. V usage is TRBV15 and J usage is TRBJ2-7, with 10 positions matching TRBD2. Germline values: CDR1 LNHNV, CDR2 YYDKDF (reference sequence). The CDR3 totals 15 residues. The J segment lost 2 bases and the V segment lost 5 bases, leaving 6 bases of the junction unmatched.